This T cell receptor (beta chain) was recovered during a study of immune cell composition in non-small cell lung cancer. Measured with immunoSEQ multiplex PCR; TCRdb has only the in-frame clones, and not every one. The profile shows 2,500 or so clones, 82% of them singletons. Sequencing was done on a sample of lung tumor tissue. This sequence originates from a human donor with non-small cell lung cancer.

CDR3 bases: TGTGCCTGGAGTCCCGGGACAGGGGCGGAGGAAGCTTTCTTT. Protein product: CAWSPGTGAEEAFF. The rearrangement links TRBV30 to TRBJ1-1; 10 nucleotides line up with TRBD1. The CDR3 totals 14 residues. The germline V gene has CDR1 GTSNPN and CDR2 SVGIG (reference sequence). Trimming removed 2 bases from V and 8 bases from J; junction bases left unmatched: 8.